Listed here are 19 T cell receptor beta chains from one sample, sequenced in a study of identical twins. TCRdb recomputed calls from the 5' RACE reads with MiXCR, one row per CDR3 protein. The data show 130,000 to 150,000 distinct CDR3 sequences, 3% to 4% seen once. The source material was memory T cells sorted from blood. These receptors all stem from a man between 18 and 35 years old in good health.

This clonotype was seen many times. The chain carries TRBV11-2 and TRBJ1-6; tentatively, D is TRBD1 (5 bases). Trimming stripped 3 bases from V and 9 bases from J, with 15 bases between. In germline, CDR1 is SGHAT, CDR2 FQNNGV. The CDR3 loop spans 15 amino acids. The CDR3 is CASSFGLRGFSPLHF. The DNA for the CDR3 is TGTGCCAGCAGCTTTGGTCTAAGGGGATTTTCACCCCTCCACTTT.

This clonotype showed up many times. The chain couples TRBV6-1 to TRBJ2-1, with 7 positions matching TRBD2. The CDR3 is 17 residues long. Looked up from germline, CDR1 is MNHNS and CDR2 is SASEGT. Trimming cost V 2 bases and J 8 bases; bases outside gene matches: 15. CDR3 coding DNA: TGTGCCAGCAGTGAATTATCTCCGACAGCGGGGCACTATGAGCAGTTCTTC. Encoded protein: CASSELSPTAGHYEQFF.

There are many counts of this clonotype. The chain combines TRBV6-2 or TRBV6-3 with TRBJ2-7; D uncertain. CDR1 is MNHEY, CDR2 SVGEGT, per germline. V was cut by 4 bases and J by 6 bases, with 7 bases left in between. The CDR3 totals 11 residues. CDR3 loop: CASSFDSEQYF. The CDR3 DNA follows: TGTGCCAGCAGTTTCGACTCCGAGCAGTACTTC.

This clonotype was recorded at least ten times. The chain employs TRBV3-1 and TRBJ1-2, with D possibly TRBD1 on 5 matching bases. The germline V gene encodes CDR1 LGHDT and CDR2 YNNKEL (reference sequence). CDR3 length: 13 amino acids. Between the trimmed V and J ends, which lost 4 bases and 5 bases, there was a span of 11 bases. The CDR3 nucleotides are TGTGCCAGCAGCCCCCAGGGAGGGTATGGCTACACCTTC. Encoded protein: CASSPQGGYGYTF.

This clonotype has ten or more counts. One end of the junction fails to match germline, which may point to a read error. The rearrangement uses TRBV19 and TRBJ2-4, with D unresolved. The CDR3 has 11 residues. Germline CDR1 reads LNHDA; CDR2 reads SQIVND (reference sequence). CDR3 residues: CASRATNIQYF. DNA of the CDR3: TGTGCCAGTAGGGCCACAAACATTCAGTACTTC.

V and J are TRBV15 and TRBJ2-3, with D tentatively TRBD1 or TRBD2 (5 bases each). The ends were cut back, 9 bases at V and 5 bases at J, with 21 bases in the middle. Germline V gives CDR1 LNHNV, CDR2 YYDKDF (reference sequence). This CDR3 contains 15 residues. The CDR3 sequence is CATASGTQNLDTQYF. The CDR3 nucleotides are TGTGCCACTGCCTCCGGGACGCAAAATTTAGATACGCAGTATTTT.

This clonotype was detected many times. This chain's CDR3 is CASSNKGTGGLNSPLHF. The CDR3 coding sequence is TGTGCCAGCAGCAACAAGGGGACAGGGGGCTTGAATTCACCCCTCCACTTT. The chain has TRBV6-1 and TRBJ1-6; the match to TRBD1 covers 12 bases. Trimming took 6 bases from V and 7 from J; bases not matched to a gene: 10. Germline lookup yields CDR1 MNHNS and CDR2 SASEGT. The CDR3 is made up of 17 amino acids.

This clonotype was seen ten or more times. In DNA, the CDR3 is TGTGCCAGCAGTTTTTTACAGAGCAATCAGCCCCAGCATTTT. Protein product: CASSFLQSNQPQHF. The chain joins TRBV12-3 or TRBV12-4 to TRBJ1-5; D gene unclear. This CDR3 region has 14 residues. Trimming pared 3 bases from V and 1 base from J, leaving 7 bases between.

This clonotype appeared many times. Being one base from a much bigger clone, this may be a read error. J is TRBJ2-2 and V is TRBV6-5; maybe TRBD1 (6 bases). Germline V gene data show CDR1 as MNHEY and CDR2 as SVGAGI. CDR3 length equals 15 residues. V shed 0 bases and J shed 1 base, with 6 bases lying between them. CDR3 amino acids: CASSYSTGNTGELFF. DNA for the CDR3: TGTGCCAGCAGTTACTCGACAGGGAACACCGGGGAGCTGTTTTTT.

This clonotype was detected ten times or more. This chain uses TRBV20-1 with TRBJ2-3; D is ambiguous. This CDR3 comprises 15 residues. CDR1 is DFQATT, CDR2 SNEGSKA, per germline (reference sequence). V was clipped by 3 bases and J by 0 bases, with 13 bases between them. CDR3 protein: CSASKGRTSTDTQYF. The CDR3, as DNA: TGCAGTGCTAGTAAGGGAAGAACTAGCACAGATACGCAGTATTTT.

This clonotype was observed at least ten times. V and J are TRBV5-1 and TRBJ1-2; 8 bases align to TRBD1. In germline, CDR1 is SGHRS, CDR2 YFSETQ. The junction had 2 bases not matched to a gene; V was cut back by 0 bases and J by 7 bases. CDR3 length: 13 amino acids. The CDR3 DNA reads TGCGCCAGCAGCTTGGGACAGGGGACTGGCTACACCTTC. Translating it yields CASSLGQGTGYTF.

This clonotype was counted many times. J is TRBJ2-1 and V is TRBV20-1; 7 positions agree with TRBD2. This CDR3 is 14 amino acids long. The V gene's germline CDR1 is DFQATT and CDR2 SNEGSKA (reference sequence). Unmatched junction bases numbered 11, after V lost 5 bases and J lost 7 bases. The CDR3 DNA reads as TGCAGTGCTCGGGGGGAGGGCCGACGTAATGAGCAGTTCTTC. Its protein product is CSARGEGRRNEQFF.

The rearrangement joins TRBV20-1 to TRBJ1-4; D is ambiguous. The V end was cut by 4 bases, the J end by 8 bases, with 20 bases between. Germline lookup yields CDR1 DFQATT and CDR2 SNEGSKA (reference sequence). This CDR3 has 15 amino acids. CDR3 residues: CSAMGILGLGEKLFF. The CDR3 DNA reads as TGCAGTGCTATGGGGATCTTGGGATTGGGGGAAAAACTGTTTTTT.

This clonotype showed up many times. This sequence joins TRBV12-3 or TRBV12-4 and TRBJ2-1; 7 nucleotides agree with TRBD2. J was trimmed by 8 bases and V by 3 bases; bases with no gene match: 7. This CDR3 comprises 14 residues. The CDR3 DNA is TGTGCCAGCAGTTTCCCAGTCCGGGGGGATGAGCAGTTCTTC. Its protein is CASSFPVRGDEQFF.

The sample holds a few counts of this clonotype. The V call is TRBV6-2 or TRBV6-3, the J call TRBJ2-7; D may be TRBD2 (6 bases). Germline V gene sequence: CDR1 MNHEY, CDR2 SVGEGT. This CDR3 is built from 12 residues. Between the trimmed V and J ends, which lost 6 bases and 3 bases, there was a span of 9 bases. CDR3 in DNA: TGTGCCAGCAGCCGGGACTTCTACGAGCAGTACGTC. Protein product: CASSRDFYEQYV.

This clonotype was recorded many times. This chain uses TRBV29-1 with TRBJ2-3, with D unclear. V dropped 4 bases and J dropped 0 bases, with 11 bases sitting between them. Germline V gene data show CDR1 as SQVTM and CDR2 as ANQGSEA. This CDR3 region has 14 residues. The CDR3 region has the DNA TGCAGCGTTGTACACGGATATAGCACAGATACGCAGTATTTT. Translated, it gives CSVVHGYSTDTQYF.

The sample holds many counts of this clonotype. The gene calls are TRBV10-3 and TRBJ2-5; D gene unclear. This CDR3 has 12 residues. Germline V gene lookup returns CDR1 ENHRY and CDR2 SYGVKD. Trimming shortened V by 2 bases and J by 4 bases, and 5 bases separated the two germline ends. The CDR3 sequence is CAISEPRETQYF. The CDR3 coding sequence is TGTGCCATCAGTGAGCCAAGAGAGACCCAGTACTTC.

This clonotype has ten or more counts. The rearrangement links TRBV5-5 to TRBJ2-3; D remains unclear. The V end was cut by 0 bases, the J end by 0 bases, with 17 bases between. Germline-derived CDR1 and CDR2 are SGHKS and YYEKEE (reference sequence). There are 18 residues in the CDR3. The CDR3 spells CASSLGRFRSSSTDTQYF. DNA for the CDR3: TGTGCCAGCAGCTTGGGACGGTTCCGCTCCTCTAGCACAGATACGCAGTATTTT.

This clonotype has ten or more counts. The chain couples TRBV20-1 to TRBJ2-7; 9 bases are a match to TRBD2. Germline assignment: CDR1 DFQATT and CDR2 SNEGSKA (reference sequence). The V and J ends lost 6 bases and 6 bases, in that order; junction bases with no gene match: 9. This CDR3 has 13 residues. The CDR3: CSARSGLAIEQYV. In DNA, the CDR3 is TGCAGTGCCCGGTCGGGACTAGCCATCGAGCAGTACGTC.